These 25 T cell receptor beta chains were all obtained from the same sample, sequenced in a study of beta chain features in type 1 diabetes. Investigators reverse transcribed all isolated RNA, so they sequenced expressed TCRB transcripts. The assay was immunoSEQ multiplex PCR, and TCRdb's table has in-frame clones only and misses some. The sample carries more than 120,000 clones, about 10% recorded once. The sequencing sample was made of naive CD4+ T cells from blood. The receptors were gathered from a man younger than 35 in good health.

This CDR3 is CASSLRDRGYEQYF. DNA for the CDR3: TGTGCCAGCAGCCTAAGGGACAGGGGCTACGAGCAGTACTTC. This chain joins TRBV6-4 and TRBJ2-7, with TRBD1 matching 10 bases. The germline gives CDR1 MRHNA, CDR2 SNTAGT. The CDR3 covers 14 residues. The J segment lost 3 bases and the V segment lost 6 bases, leaving 5 bases of the junction unmatched.

CDR3 bases: TGTGCCAGCAGCCTCGGGACTAGCGGGGTCAATGAGCAGTTCTTC. This encodes CASSLGTSGVNEQFF. This chain joins TRBV4-2 and TRBJ2-1; 13 bases agree with TRBD2. The CDR3 contains 15 residues. Germline assignment: CDR1 LGHNA and CDR2 YNFKEQ. Unmatched junction bases numbered 3, after V lost 4 bases and J lost 6 bases.

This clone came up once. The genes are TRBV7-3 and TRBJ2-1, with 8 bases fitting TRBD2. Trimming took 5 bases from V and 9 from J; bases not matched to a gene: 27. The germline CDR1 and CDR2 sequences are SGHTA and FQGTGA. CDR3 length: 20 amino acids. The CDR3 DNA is TGTGCCAGCAGCCTACTCCCGGTCTACAGGGAACTAGCGGCCGTAGGTGAGCAGTTCTTC. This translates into CASSLLPVYRELAAVGEQFF. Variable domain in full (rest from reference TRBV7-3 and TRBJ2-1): GAGVSQTPSNKVTEKGKYVELRCDPISGHTALYWYRQSLGQGPEFLIYFQGTGAADDSGLPNDRFFAVRPEGSVSTLKIQRTERGDSAVYLCASSLLPVYRELAAVGEQFFGPGTRLTVL.

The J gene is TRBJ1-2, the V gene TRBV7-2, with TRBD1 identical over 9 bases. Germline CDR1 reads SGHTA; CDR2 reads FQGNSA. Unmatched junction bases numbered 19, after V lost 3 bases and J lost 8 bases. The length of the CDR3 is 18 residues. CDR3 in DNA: TGTGCCAGCAGCTTGGGGGCTGATGCGACAGGGGGTTTGAGGGGCTACACCTTC. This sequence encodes CASSLGADATGGLRGYTF.

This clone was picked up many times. The CDR3 DNA sequence: TGCAGCGTCCAGGGAAGGGACACTGAAGCTTTCTTT. It is translated as CSVQGRDTEAFF. The chain has TRBV29-1 and TRBJ1-1, with a weak D call TRBD1 (5 bases). Trimming stripped 6 bases from V and 3 bases from J, with 11 bases between. This CDR3 region has 12 residues. Germline V lookup: CDR1 SQVTM, CDR2 ANQGSEA.

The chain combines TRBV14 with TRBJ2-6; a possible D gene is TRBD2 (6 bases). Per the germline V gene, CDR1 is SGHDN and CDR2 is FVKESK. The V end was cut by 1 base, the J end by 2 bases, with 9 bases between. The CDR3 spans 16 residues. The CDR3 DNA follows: TGTGCCAGCAGCCAAGTCGGGGGTGCTGGGGCCAACGTCCTGACTTTC. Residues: CASSQVGGAGANVLTF.

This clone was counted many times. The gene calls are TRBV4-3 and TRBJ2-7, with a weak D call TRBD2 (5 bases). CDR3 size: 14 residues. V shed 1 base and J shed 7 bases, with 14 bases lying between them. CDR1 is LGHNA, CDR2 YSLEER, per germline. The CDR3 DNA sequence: TGCGCCAGCAGCCAAGCCCTGAAGGGCGGGGAGCAGTACTTC. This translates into CASSQALKGGEQYF.

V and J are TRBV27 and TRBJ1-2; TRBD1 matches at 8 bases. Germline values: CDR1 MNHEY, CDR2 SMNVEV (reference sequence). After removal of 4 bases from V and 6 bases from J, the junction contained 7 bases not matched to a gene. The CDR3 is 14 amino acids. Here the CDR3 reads CASSSNQGADGYTF. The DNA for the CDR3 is TGTGCCAGCAGTTCAAACCAGGGGGCGGATGGCTACACCTTC.

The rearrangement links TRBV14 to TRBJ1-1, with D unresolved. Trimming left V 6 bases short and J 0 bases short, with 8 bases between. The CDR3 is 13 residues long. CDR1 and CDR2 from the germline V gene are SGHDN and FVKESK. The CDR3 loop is CASSAHLNTEAFF. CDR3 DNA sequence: TGTGCCAGCAGTGCGCACCTGAACACTGAAGCTTTCTTT.

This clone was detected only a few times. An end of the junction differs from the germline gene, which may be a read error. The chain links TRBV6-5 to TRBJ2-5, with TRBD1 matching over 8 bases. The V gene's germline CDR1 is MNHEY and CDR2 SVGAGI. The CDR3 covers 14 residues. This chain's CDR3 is CAISESTGAWTQYF. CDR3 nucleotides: TGTGCCATCAGTGAGTCGACAGGGGCTTGGACCCAGTACTTC.

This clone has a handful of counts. The CDR3 DNA is TGTGCCAGCAGTGAATCGCCAGGGGGCGCGTATGGCTACACCTTC. Translation: CASSESPGGAYGYTF. The chain combines TRBV25-1 with TRBJ1-2, with TRBD1 matching 8 bases. V trimming: 1 base; J trimming: 5 bases; junction bases outside the gene matches: 6. CDR3 length: 15 residues. The germline V gene has CDR1 MGHDK and CDR2 SYGVNS.

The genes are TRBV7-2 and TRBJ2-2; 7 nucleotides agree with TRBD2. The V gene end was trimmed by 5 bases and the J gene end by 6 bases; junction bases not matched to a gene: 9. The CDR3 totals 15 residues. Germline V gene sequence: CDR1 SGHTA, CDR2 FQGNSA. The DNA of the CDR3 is TGTGCCAGCAGCGTACTCCGTGGGGGGGCCGGGGAGCTGTTTTTT. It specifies CASSVLRGGAGELFF.

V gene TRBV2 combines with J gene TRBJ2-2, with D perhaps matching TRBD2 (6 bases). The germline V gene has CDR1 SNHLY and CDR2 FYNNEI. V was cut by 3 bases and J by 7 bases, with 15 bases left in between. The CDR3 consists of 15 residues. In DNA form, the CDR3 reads TGTGCCAGCAGTGATCAGGCACGGGGGAACGGGGAGCTGTTTTTT. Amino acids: CASSDQARGNGELFF. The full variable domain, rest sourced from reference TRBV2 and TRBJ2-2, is EPEVTQTPSHQVTQMGQEVILRCVPISNHLYFYWYRQILGQKVEFLVSFYNNEISEKSEIFDDQFSVERPDGSNFTLKIRSTKLEDSAMYFCASSDQARGNGELFFGEGSRLTVL.

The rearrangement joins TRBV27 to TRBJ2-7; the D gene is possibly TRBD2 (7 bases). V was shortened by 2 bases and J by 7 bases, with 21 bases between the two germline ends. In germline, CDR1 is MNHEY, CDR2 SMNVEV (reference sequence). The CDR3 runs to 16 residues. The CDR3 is CASSLDHGGPPGEQYF. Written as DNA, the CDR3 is TGTGCCAGCAGTTTAGACCACGGGGGGCCCCCTGGGGAGCAGTACTTC.

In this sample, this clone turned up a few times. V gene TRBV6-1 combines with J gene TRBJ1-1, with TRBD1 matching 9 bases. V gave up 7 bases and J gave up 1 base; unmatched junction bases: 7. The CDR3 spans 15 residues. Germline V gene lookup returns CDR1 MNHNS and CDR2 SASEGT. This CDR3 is CASMAPGQGNTEAFF. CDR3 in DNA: TGTGCCAGCATGGCCCCGGGACAGGGGAACACTGAAGCTTTCTTT.

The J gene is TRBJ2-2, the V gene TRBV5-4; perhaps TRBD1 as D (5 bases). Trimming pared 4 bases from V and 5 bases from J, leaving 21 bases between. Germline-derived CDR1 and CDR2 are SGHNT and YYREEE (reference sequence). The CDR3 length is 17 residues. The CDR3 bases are TGTGCCAGCAGCCGTGGGCAGGGTGCGTCCGTGACCGGGGAGCTGTTTTTT. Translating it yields CASSRGQGASVTGELFF.

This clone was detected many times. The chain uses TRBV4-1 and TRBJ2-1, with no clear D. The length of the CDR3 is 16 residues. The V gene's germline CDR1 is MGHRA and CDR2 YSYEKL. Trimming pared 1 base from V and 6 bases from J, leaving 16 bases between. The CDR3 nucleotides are TGCGCCAGCAGCCAAGGTCCCAGCGCACAAGGCAATGAGCAGTTCTTC. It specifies CASSQGPSAQGNEQFF.

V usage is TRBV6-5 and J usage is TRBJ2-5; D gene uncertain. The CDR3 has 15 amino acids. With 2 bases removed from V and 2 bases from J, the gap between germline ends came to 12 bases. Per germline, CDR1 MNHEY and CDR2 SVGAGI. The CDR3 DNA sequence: TGTGCCAGCAGTTACCTCCTTGGTCTACAAGAGACCCAGTACTTC. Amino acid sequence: CASSYLLGLQETQYF.

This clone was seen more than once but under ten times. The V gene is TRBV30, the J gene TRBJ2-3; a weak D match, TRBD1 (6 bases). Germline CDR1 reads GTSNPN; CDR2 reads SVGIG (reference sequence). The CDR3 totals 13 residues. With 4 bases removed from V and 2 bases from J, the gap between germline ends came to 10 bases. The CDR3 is CAWTGTNTDTQYF. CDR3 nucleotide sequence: TGTGCCTGGACCGGGACAAACACAGATACGCAGTATTTT.

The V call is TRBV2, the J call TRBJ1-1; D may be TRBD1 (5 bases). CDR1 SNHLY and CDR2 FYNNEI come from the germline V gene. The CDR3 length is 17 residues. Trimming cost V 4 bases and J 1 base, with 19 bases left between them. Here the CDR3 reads CASSVGQGRGGNTEAFF. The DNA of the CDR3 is TGTGCCAGCAGTGTGGGGCAGGGAAGGGGCGGGAACACTGAAGCTTTCTTT. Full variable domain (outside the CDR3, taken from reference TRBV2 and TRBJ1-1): EPEVTQTPSHQVTQMGQEVILRCVPISNHLYFYWYRQILGQKVEFLVSFYNNEISEKSEIFDDQFSVERPDGSNFTLKIRSTKLEDSAMYFCASSVGQGRGGNTEAFFGQGTRLTVV.

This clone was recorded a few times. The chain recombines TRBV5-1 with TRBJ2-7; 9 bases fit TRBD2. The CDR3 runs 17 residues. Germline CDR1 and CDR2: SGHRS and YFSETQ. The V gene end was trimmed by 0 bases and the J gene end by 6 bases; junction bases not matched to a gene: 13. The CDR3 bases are TGCGCCAGCAGCTTGGAGGGCTGGGGGACTAGCCTCGGCGAGCAGTACTTC. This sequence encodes CASSLEGWGTSLGEQYF.

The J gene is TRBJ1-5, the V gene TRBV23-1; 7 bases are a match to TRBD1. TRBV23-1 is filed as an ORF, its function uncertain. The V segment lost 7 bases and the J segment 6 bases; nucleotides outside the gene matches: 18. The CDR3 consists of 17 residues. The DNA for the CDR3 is TGCGCCAGCAATTCCGGGACAGATAGAGATGGTGGTCAGCCCCAGCATTTT. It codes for CASNSGTDRDGGQPQHF.

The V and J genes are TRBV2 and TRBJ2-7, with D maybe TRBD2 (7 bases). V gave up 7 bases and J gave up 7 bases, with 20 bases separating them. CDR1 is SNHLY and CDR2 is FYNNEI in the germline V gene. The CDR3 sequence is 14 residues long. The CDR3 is CASTFGGGRREQYF. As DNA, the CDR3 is TGTGCCAGCACGTTCGGCGGGGGCCGACGGGAGCAGTACTTC.

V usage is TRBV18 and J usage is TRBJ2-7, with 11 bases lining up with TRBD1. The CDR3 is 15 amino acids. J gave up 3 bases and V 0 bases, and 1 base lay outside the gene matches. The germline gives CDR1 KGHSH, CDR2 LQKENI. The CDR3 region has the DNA TGTGCCAGCTCACCACCGGGGACAGGGGGCTACGAGCAGTACTTC. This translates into CASSPPGTGGYEQYF.

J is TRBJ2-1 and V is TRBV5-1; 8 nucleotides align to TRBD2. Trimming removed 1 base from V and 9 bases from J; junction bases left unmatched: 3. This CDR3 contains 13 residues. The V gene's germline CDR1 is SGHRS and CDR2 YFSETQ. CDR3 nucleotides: TGCGCCAGCAGCTTGACTAGCGGTAGTGAGCAGTTCTTC. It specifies CASSLTSGSEQFF. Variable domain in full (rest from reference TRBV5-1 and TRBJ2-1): KAGVTQTPRYLIKTRGQQVTLSCSPISGHRSVSWYQQTPGQGLQFLFEYFSETQRNKGNFPGRFSGRQFSNSRSEMNVSTLELGDSALYLCASSLTSGSEQFFGPGTRLTVL.